These 8 T cell receptor beta chains were all obtained from the same sample, sequenced in a study of low-dose radiotherapy and immunotherapy resistance in tumors (dated by TCRdb to the early 2020s). This specimen's time point label, interpreted: before trial treatment. Sequencer: Illumina HiSeq 2500. First-strand cDNA was synthesized using Superscript III and a set of TRAV- and TRBV-specific primers, so that both TCRalpha and TCRbeta chains were covered. TCRs were amplified with Phusion for around 20 PCR cycles using a constant-region primer together with the adapter attached to the V primers. TCRdb reran the public reads through fastp at Q25 and MiXCR, keeping productive beta chains. Rows with one shared CDR3 protein collapse into an entry with the most common genes and DNA. In all, the sample holds around 36,000 distinct CDR3 sequences, and about a third of those were seen once. The biggest ten clones account for 3.7% of the sample.

The specimen was PBMCs, collected before treatment. The receptors come from a male donor with gallbladder cancer.

This clonotype has ten or more counts. The chain is built from TRBV7-3 and TRBJ2-4; D unclear. There are 12 residues in the CDR3. Germline CDR1 reads SGHTA; CDR2 reads FQGTGA. Trimming pared 3 bases from V and 9 bases from J, leaving 9 bases between. CDR3 in amino acids: CASSFGTIIQYF. CDR3 coding DNA: TGTGCCAGCAGCTTTGGCACTATCATTCAGTACTTC.

For this clonotype: This likely came from a read error, as a far larger clone is one base away. V is TRBV5-5 and J is TRBJ2-7, with unresolved D. Trimming removed 2 bases at V and 7 bases at J, with 16 bases between. Germline-derived CDR1 and CDR2 are SGHKS and YYEKEE (reference sequence). The CDR3 length is 14 residues. Written as DNA, the CDR3 is TGTGCCAGCAGCTTTAGGGAAGGGTACAATGAGCAGTACTTC. Protein sequence: CASSFREGYNEQYF.

The V gene is TRBV5-3, the J gene TRBJ2-1; D unclear. TRBV5-3 is an ORF, and what it does is uncertain. The CDR3 length is 13 residues. Trimming left V 8 bases short and J 9 bases short, with 18 bases between. CDR3 amino acids: CASSPPVGREQFF. Written as DNA, the CDR3 is TGTGCCAGCAGCCCTCCCGTCGGACGTGAGCAGTTCTTC.

The sample holds many counts of this clonotype. This chain links TRBV7-9 with TRBJ2-1, with 9 bases fitting TRBD1. The CDR3 is 15 amino acids. The germline gives CDR1 SEHNR, CDR2 FQNEAQ (reference sequence). J was trimmed by 5 bases and V by 1 base; bases with no gene match: 3. The CDR3 sequence is CASSLEQGAHNEQFF. The CDR3 region has the DNA TGTGCCAGCAGCTTAGAACAGGGGGCCCACAATGAGCAGTTCTTC. The full variable domain, its missing parts supplied by reference TRBV7-9 and TRBJ2-1, is DTGVSQNPRHKITKRGQNVTFRCDPISEHNRLYWYRQTLGQGPEFLTYFQNEAQLEKSRLLSDRFSAERPKGSFSTLEIQRTEQGDSAMYLCASSLEQGAHNEQFFGPGTRLTVL.

V gene TRBV24-1 combines with J gene TRBJ1-5; the D is unclear. Trimming cost V 6 bases and J 0 bases, with 5 bases left between them. CDR1 is KGHDR and CDR2 is SFDVKD in the germline V gene. This CDR3 region has 13 residues. The CDR3 DNA reads as TGTGCCACCAGTTATGGTAGCAATCAGCCCCAGCATTTT. The encoded protein is CATSYGSNQPQHF.

The chain carries TRBV7-8 and TRBJ2-7; D is undetermined. CDR3 length: 11 amino acids. Deletions cut 4 bases from V and 6 bases from J, with 7 bases between. Germline V gene lookup returns CDR1 SGHVS and CDR2 FQNEAQ. The CDR3 spells CASSSAREQYF. CDR3 coding DNA: TGTGCCAGCAGCTCCGCCCGCGAGCAGTACTTC.

This clonotype has a count of ten or more. The V and J genes are TRBV7-6 and TRBJ2-7; D call uncertain. Germline lookup yields CDR1 SGHVS and CDR2 FNYEAQ. V was cut by 4 bases and J by 0 bases, with 13 bases left in between. The CDR3 is 15 residues long. The CDR3 nucleotides are TGTGCCAGCAGCTCAAAACCCAGGTTCTCCTACGAGCAGTACTTC. Its protein product is CASSSKPRFSYEQYF.

This clonotype was picked up a small number of times. The chain has TRBV2 and TRBJ2-1; 7 bases line up with TRBD2. Germline CDR1 reads SNHLY; CDR2 reads FYNNEI. V was clipped by 4 bases and J by 9 bases; unmatched bases: 3. This CDR3 comprises 12 residues. The chain's CDR3 is CASSGLAREQFF. In DNA, the CDR3 is TGTGCCAGCAGTGGACTAGCTCGTGAGCAGTTCTTC.